A single sample gave rise to the 27 T cell receptor beta chains below, sequenced in a study of blood T cell repertoires in COVID-19. TCRdb keeps only in-frame clones here, not all; method: immunoSEQ multiplex PCR. The data contain 150,000 or so clones, about 91% of them singletons. Material: peripheral blood. Receptors originate from a man aged 50 to 60 with acute or convalescent COVID-19.

The rearrangement joins TRBV24-1 to TRBJ2-1; 8 positions agree with TRBD2. Germline CDR1 KGHDR, CDR2 SFDVKD. The CDR3 totals 14 residues. The trim removed 6 bases at V and 9 bases at J, leaving 9 bases unmatched. Here the CDR3 reads CATSSSGIDGEQFF. In nucleotides, the CDR3 is TGTGCCACCAGTAGTAGCGGGATAGACGGTGAGCAGTTCTTC.

CDR3 DNA sequence: TGTGCCAGCAGCCGAAAAAGCGGAGGAGATACGCAGTATTTT. Encoded protein: CASSRKSGGDTQYF. V is TRBV5-4 and J is TRBJ2-3; TRBD2 might be the D (5 bases). V lost 4 bases to trimming and J lost 5 bases, with 14 bases between them. CDR1 is SGHNT and CDR2 is YYREEE in the germline V gene (reference sequence). CDR3 length: 14 residues.

The V and J genes are TRBV19 and TRBJ1-1; D is perhaps TRBD1 (5 bases). The V and J ends lost 3 bases and 0 bases respectively, with 8 bases between them. CDR1 LNHDA and CDR2 SQIVND come from the germline V gene (reference sequence). The CDR3 has 14 amino acids. The DNA of the CDR3 is TGTGCCAGTAGTATGACAGCCCTGAACACTGAAGCTTTCTTT. As protein: CASSMTALNTEAFF.

The chain links TRBV3-1 (or the pseudogene TRBV3-2) to TRBJ2-2; no reliable D call. Germline CDR1 reads LGHDT; CDR2 reads YNNKEL (reference sequence). The CDR3 runs to 13 residues. The germline V and J ends were trimmed by 1 base and 5 bases, with 5 bases remaining between them. In nucleotides, the CDR3 is TGTGCCAGCAGCCAAGTCAATACCGGGGAGCTGTTTTTT. Translation: CASSQVNTGELFF.

The chain is built from TRBV7-8 and TRBJ2-5; D remains unclear. The V end lost 1 base, the J end lost 1 base, and 7 bases lay between the germline ends. CDR3 length: 14 amino acids. The germline gives CDR1 SGHVS, CDR2 FQNEAQ. Here the CDR3 reads CASSLGTVQETQYF. The CDR3 coding sequence is TGTGCCAGCAGCTTAGGAACAGTCCAAGAGACCCAGTACTTC.

The chain uses TRBV5-1 and TRBJ1-5, with D unclear. From germline, CDR1 is SGHRS and CDR2 YFSETQ. Trimming stripped 5 bases from V and 6 bases from J, with 18 bases between. There are 15 residues in the CDR3. The CDR3 nucleotides are TGCGCCAGCAGAATGGACTCATCTATCGGTCAGCCCCAGCATTTT. This sequence encodes CASRMDSSIGQPQHF.

The J gene is TRBJ2-6, the V gene TRBV5-1, with a tentative D call TRBD1 (6 bases). From germline, CDR1 is SGHRS and CDR2 YFSETQ. The length of the CDR3 is 18 residues. With 1 base removed from V and 0 bases from J, the gap between germline ends came to 14 bases. CDR3 DNA: TGCGCCAGCAGCTTGAATTTACAGGGTCTCTCTGGGGCCAACGTCCTGACTTTC. Its protein product is CASSLNLQGLSGANVLTF.

The rearrangement joins TRBV19 to TRBJ2-3, with TRBD1 matching over 8 bases. V trimming: 3 bases; J trimming: 7 bases; junction bases outside the gene matches: 12. Per the germline V gene, CDR1 is LNHDA and CDR2 is SQIVND (reference sequence). The CDR3 sequence is 16 residues long. The CDR3 here is CASSMMTGQGTYTQYF. The CDR3 bases are TGTGCCAGTAGTATGATGACCGGACAGGGAACCTATACGCAGTATTTT. Drawing the rest from reference TRBV19 and TRBJ2-3, the complete variable domain is DGGITQSPKYLFRKEGQNVTLSCEQNLNHDAMYWYRQDPGQGLRLIYYSQIVNDFQKGDIAEGYSVSREKKESFPLTVTSAQKNPTAFYLCASSMMTGQGTYTQYFGPGTRLTVL.

The chain links TRBV9 to TRBJ2-1; D is possibly TRBD1 (6 bases). Trimming pared 0 bases from V and 15 bases from J, leaving 16 bases between. CDR3 size: 13 residues. In germline, CDR1 is SGDLS, CDR2 YYNGEE. CDR3: CASSVGPDSMVFF. The CDR3 nucleotides are TGTGCCAGCAGCGTAGGACCGGACAGCATGGTGTTCTTC.

J is TRBJ1-1 and V is TRBV28; D remains unclear. The V and J ends lost 6 bases and 3 bases respectively, with 11 bases between them. CDR1 and CDR2 from the germline V gene are MDHEN and SYDVKM. The CDR3 is made up of 13 amino acids. In nucleotides, the CDR3 is TGTGCCAGCAGCTATAAACTAGACACTGAAGCTTTCTTT. Residues: CASSYKLDTEAFF.

The chain has TRBV2 and TRBJ2-5; 8 bases map to TRBD2. The V segment lost 4 bases and the J segment 4 bases; nucleotides outside the gene matches: 5. This CDR3 has 14 amino acids. Germline V gene sequence: CDR1 SNHLY, CDR2 FYNNEI. CDR3 protein: CASSGAGGPETQYF. The DNA of the CDR3 is TGTGCCAGCAGTGGGGCGGGGGGACCAGAGACCCAGTACTTC.

The V call is TRBV2, the J call TRBJ1-2; no clear D. Per germline, CDR1 SNHLY and CDR2 FYNNEI. The V end lost 6 bases, the J end lost 4 bases, and 6 bases lay between the germline ends. CDR3 length: 11 residues. This CDR3 reads CASSVIYGYTF. CDR3 sequence (DNA): TGTGCCAGCAGCGTTATCTATGGCTACACCTTC.

The rearrangement uses TRBV21-1 and TRBJ1-1. TRBV21-1 is given as a pseudogene. The CDR3 runs 14 residues. The DNA of the CDR3 is TGTGCCAGCAGCAAAGCCTTTGAAGCCCCCGGGGCTTTCTTT. Translated: CASSKAFEAPGAFF.

This clone has only a few counts. The rearrangement uses TRBV7-2 and TRBJ1-5; 9 bases are a match to TRBD1. The length of the CDR3 is 15 residues. Per the germline V gene, CDR1 is SGHTA and CDR2 is FQGNSA. V shed 3 bases and J 2 bases; nucleotides not matched to a gene: 2. The CDR3 bases are TGTGCCAGCAGCTTTGACAGGGGGGGCAATCAGCCCCAGCATTTT. Its translation is CASSFDRGGNQPQHF.

The gene calls are TRBV7-9 and TRBJ2-1, with D uncertain. The CDR3 has 15 residues. In germline, CDR1 is SEHNR, CDR2 FQNEAQ (reference sequence). The V end was cut by 3 bases, the J end by 4 bases, with 13 bases between. CDR3 bases: TGTGCCAGCAGCTTCTTGCGCGTGAGTTACAATGAGCAGTTCTTC. Its protein is CASSFLRVSYNEQFF.

This clone has only a few counts. DNA for the CDR3: TGTGCCAGCGGACGGGAGCAGGGGGAGCTGTTTTTT. Translating gives CASGREQGELFF. The chain recombines TRBV2 with TRBJ2-2, with D possibly TRBD2 on 6 matching bases. The CDR3 contains 12 residues. The V gene's germline CDR1 is SNHLY and CDR2 FYNNEI. Trimming cost V 8 bases and J 8 bases, with 12 bases left between them.

J is TRBJ1-1 and V is TRBV7-2; no reliable D call. This CDR3 has 14 amino acids. Germline V gives CDR1 SGHTA, CDR2 FQGNSA. V lost 2 bases, J lost 1 base, and 8 bases lay in between. The chain's CDR3 is CASSLTVWNTEAFF. CDR3 DNA: TGTGCCAGCAGCTTAACAGTGTGGAACACTGAAGCTTTCTTT.

The rearrangement links TRBV4-2 to TRBJ2-1, with TRBD2 matching over 8 bases. This CDR3 is built from 15 residues. J lost 7 bases, V lost 0 bases, and 5 bases had no gene match. Germline V lookup: CDR1 LGHNA, CDR2 YNFKEQ. The CDR3 nucleotides read TGTGCCAGCAGCCAAGATTGGGCTAGCGGGAATGAGCAGTTCTTC. Its protein product is CASSQDWASGNEQFF.

The chain employs TRBV19 and TRBJ1-5, with 7 bases lining up with TRBD1. Trimming cost V 8 bases and J 0 bases; bases outside gene matches: 10. The CDR3 is 16 amino acids. In germline, CDR1 is LNHDA, CDR2 SQIVND (reference sequence). CDR3 residues: CASRDSLLYSNQPQHF. The CDR3, as DNA: TGTGCCAGTCGGGACAGTTTACTTTATAGCAATCAGCCCCAGCATTTT.

The genes are TRBV7-2 and TRBJ2-7; TRBD1 matches 9 bases. This CDR3 has 14 residues. V gave up 5 bases and J gave up 7 bases; unmatched junction bases: 9. The germline CDR1 and CDR2 sequences are SGHTA and FQGNSA. The CDR3 coding sequence is TGTGCCAGCAGCGCTCCGGGACAGGGATGGGAGCAGTACTTC. This sequence encodes CASSAPGQGWEQYF.

The chain combines TRBV11-2 with TRBJ1-4; D gene uncertain. The germline gives CDR1 SGHAT, CDR2 FQNNGV. CDR3 length: 14 residues. The V and J ends lost 1 base and 5 bases respectively, with 8 bases between them. This CDR3 reads CASSLGTRNEKLFF. The CDR3 DNA reads as TGTGCCAGCAGCTTAGGGACTCGAAATGAAAAACTGTTTTTT.

J is TRBJ2-2 and V is TRBV4-1, with 7 bases matching TRBD1. V gave up 4 bases and J gave up 1 base; unmatched junction bases: 3. The CDR3 extends over 15 amino acids. Germline V lookup: CDR1 MGHRA, CDR2 YSYEKL. CDR3 nucleotide sequence: TGCGCCAGCAGCCTTAACAGGGGGAACACCGGGGAGCTGTTTTTT. It is translated as CASSLNRGNTGELFF.

The V and J genes are TRBV21-1 and TRBJ2-7; TRBD1, as called in the table, went unchecked against the DNA. TRBV21-1 is classified as a pseudogene. CDR3 size: 13 residues. In nucleotides, the CDR3 is TGTGCCAATCCTCGGACAGGACGCGACGAGCAGTACTTC. Protein sequence: CANPRTGRDEQYF.

V usage is TRBV2 and J usage is TRBJ2-1, with a tentative D call TRBD1 (6 bases). Germline CDR1 is SNHLY and CDR2 is FYNNEI. V was trimmed by 7 bases and J by 4 bases, leaving 17 bases between them. The CDR3 consists of 15 residues. CDR3 in DNA: TGTGCCAGCACCCCAGGGGCGGGTCGTTACAATGAGCAGTTCTTC. It translates to CASTPGAGRYNEQFF.

CDR3 in DNA: TGTGCTAGTGGCTCTGACAGCGGCACAGATACGCAGTATTTT. It translates to CASGSDSGTDTQYF. This sequence joins TRBV12-5 and TRBJ2-3; possibly TRBD1 for D (5 bases). The V and J ends lost 6 bases and 1 base respectively, with 11 bases between them. The CDR3 length is 14 residues. Germline assignment: CDR1 LGHNT and CDR2 FRNRAP.

V gene TRBV11-2 combines with J gene TRBJ1-1; the D is unclear. CDR1 and CDR2 (germline): SGHAT, FQNNGV. V lost 0 bases to trimming and J lost 3 bases, with 5 bases between them. The CDR3 runs to 13 residues. DNA of the CDR3: TGTGCCAGCAGCTTAGATCTGTACACTGAAGCTTTCTTT. It specifies CASSLDLYTEAFF.

The V call is TRBV2, the J call TRBJ2-2, with a tentative D call TRBD1 (6 bases). The CDR3 is made up of 17 amino acids. Trimming took 0 bases from V and 6 from J, leaving 17 bases between them. The germline CDR1 and CDR2 sequences are SNHLY and FYNNEI. DNA of the CDR3: TGTGCCAGCAGTGAAGCGCTTTGGCAGGGGATAGCCGGGGAGCTGTTTTTT. Translated: CASSEALWQGIAGELFF.